These 8 T cell receptor beta chains came from one sample sequenced in a study of blood T cell repertoires in COVID-19. The data were produced by immunoSEQ multiplex PCR, yet TCRdb's version contains in-frame clones alone and is incomplete. Of 150,000 to 200,000 clones listed, approximately 87% are singletons. Sequencing used peripheral blood. The receptors come from a man aged 18-30 years with active or convalescent COVID-19.

The J gene is TRBJ1-6, the V gene TRBV19, with 8 bases identical to TRBD1. The CDR3 runs 17 residues. The junction had 6 bases not matched to a gene; V was cut back by 5 bases and J by 0 bases. Germline V CDR1 and CDR2: LNHDA, SQIVND (reference sequence). CDR3 residues: CASSVTGGNSYNSPLHF. Here the CDR3 DNA reads TGTGCCAGTAGTGTTACAGGGGGTAACTCCTATAATTCACCCCTCCACTTT.

The chain has TRBV27 and TRBJ1-1; maybe TRBD1 (6 bases). The CDR3 length is 16 residues. V was pared by 7 bases and J by 3 bases, with 21 bases between. Germline assignment: CDR1 MNHEY and CDR2 SMNVEV (reference sequence). CDR3 nucleotides: TGTGCCAGCACCCCGATTACAGGGTATCCGGACACTGAAGCTTTCTTT. This sequence encodes CASTPITGYPDTEAFF.

This sequence joins TRBV28 and TRBJ1-2; possible D gene TRBD1, 6 bases. V was shortened by 4 bases and J by 6 bases, with 15 bases between the two germline ends. This CDR3 is 14 amino acids long. CDR1 and CDR2 (germline): MDHEN, SYDVKM. Here the CDR3 reads CASSSLQGVNGYTF. CDR3 nucleotides: TGTGCCAGCAGTTCCTTACAGGGTGTCAATGGCTACACCTTC.

The V and J genes are TRBV4-3 and TRBJ1-5, with D uncertain. The CDR3 runs 13 residues. Germline V gene lookup returns CDR1 LGHNA and CDR2 YSLEER. Between the trimmed V and J ends, which lost 0 bases and 4 bases, there was a span of 4 bases. The DNA of the CDR3 is TGCGCCAGCAGCCAAGATAAAAATCAGCCCCAGCATTTT. It translates to CASSQDKNQPQHF.

This sequence joins TRBV19 and TRBJ2-5; D possibly corresponds to TRBD2 (5 bases). The CDR3 runs 13 residues. The V end was cut by 5 bases, the J end by 0 bases, with 7 bases between. The V gene's germline CDR1 is LNHDA and CDR2 SQIVND (reference sequence). The CDR3 protein is CASSSGYQETQYF. In DNA form, the CDR3 reads TGTGCCAGTAGTTCGGGGTACCAAGAGACCCAGTACTTC.

The chain employs TRBV9 and TRBJ2-5; 7 positions match TRBD2. The CDR3 spans 15 residues. Trimming at V came to 0 bases and at J to 5 bases, leaving 7 bases not matched to a gene. CDR1 is SGDLS and CDR2 is YYNGEE in the germline V gene. CDR3 in amino acids: CASSVEKGGPETQYF. CDR3 coding DNA: TGTGCCAGCAGCGTAGAGAAGGGAGGGCCGGAGACCCAGTACTTC.

The chain links TRBV11-3 to TRBJ2-7; D remains unclear. The germline gives CDR1 SGHNT, CDR2 YENEEA. Deletions cut 3 bases from V and 6 bases from J, with 3 bases between. CDR3 length: 10 residues. As DNA, the CDR3 is TGTGCCAGCAGCTTGGCCGAGCAGTACGTC. Its protein product is CASSLAEQYV.

The chain recombines TRBV4-2 with TRBJ1-2; no reliable D call. This CDR3 comprises 12 residues. Germline loops: CDR1 LGHNA, CDR2 YNFKEQ. Trimming shortened V by 4 bases and J by 8 bases, and 11 bases separated the two germline ends. This CDR3 reads CASSLNVRGYTF. The CDR3 DNA is TGTGCCAGCAGCCTAAACGTCCGGGGCTACACCTTC.